The rows below give T cell receptor beta chains drawn from one sample of a study of glioma-infiltrating T cells after dendritic cell vaccination. Clones were sequenced by immunoSEQ multiplex PCR, and TCRdb holds only the in-frame ones, with some missing. Of 85,000 to 100,000 clones listed, 85% were seen once; the top ten hold over 6.5%. The specimen comprised blood, sampled after dendritic cell vaccination. These receptors came from a human donor with glioblastoma. The CDR3 runs from the conserved cysteine through the conserved F or W.

TRBV5-1,TRBJ2-5,CASSLVAGSRAETQYF
TRBV5-1,TRBJ1-1,CASSLRDSMNTEAFF
TRBV5-4,TRBJ2-5,CASSLGRTGQETQYF
TRBV2,TRBJ2-7,CASRKSTGEQYF
TRBV18,TRBJ2-3,CASSPPSTDTQYF
TRBV5-6,TRBJ2-2,CASSFGTSNTGELFF
TRBV7-2,TRBJ1-2,CASSTRSGEYGYTF
TRBV6-1,TRBJ2-1,CATHPQGNYNEQFF
TRBV6-6,TRBJ1-5,CAGSYAGGGNQPQHF
TRBV6-5,TRBJ2-7,CASSFLARSYEQYF
TRBV9,TRBJ2-7,CASSVTSGAYSYEQYF
TRBV7-8,TRBJ2-7,CASSLRTPGLAGGHHEQYF
TRBV6-1,TRBJ1-3,CASSQGRSSGNTIYF
TRBV9,TRBJ2-5,CASSVGSGLDLQETQYF
TRBV2,TRBJ2-1,CASSGQPSSYNEQFF
TRBV27,TRBJ2-7,CASTPGLAGDSYEQYF
TRBV10-1,TRBJ1-2,CASSTPGQVNYGYTF
TRBV10-3,TRBJ2-1,CAISESGALLAGEFGDNEQFF
TRBV2,TRBJ2-3,CASRGNGLRTDTQYF
TRBV19,TRBJ2-6,CASSIRTSGSAGANVLTF
TRBV7-6,TRBJ1-1,CASSLDRDRGNTEAFF
TRBV29-1,TRBJ2-7,CSGRPMGVSEQYF
TRBV27,TRBJ2-4,CASSLSGTGLNIQYF
TRBV6-1,TRBJ2-7,CASRRASSYEQYF
TRBV11-2,TRBJ1-2,CASSLEPGSNYGYTF
TRBV5-6,TRBJ2-4,CASSPGTSMGNIQYF
TRBV25-1,TRBJ2-3,CASIGEADTQYF
TRBV7-3,TRBJ2-1,CASSLAGGFEFNEQFF
TRBV6-4,TRBJ1-1,CASSYSPGDGYTEAFF
TRBV2,TRBJ2-7,CASSGGGGTDIDEQYF
TRBV28,TRBJ2-3,CASSSPLKLPSTDTQYF
TRBV6-1,TRBJ2-5,CASNRGEGETQYF
TRBV2,TRBJ1-4,CASRGRGVVGEKLFF
TRBV14,TRBJ1-6,CASSQEGQVNSPLHF
TRBV6-1,TRBJ2-7,CASSQLAGGANEQYF
TRBV30,TRBJ1-1,CAWKRGAGTEAFF
TRBV29-1,TRBJ2-1,CSVGKGLSSYNEQFF
TRBV4-1,TRBJ2-5,CASSQVEQGETQYF
TRBV27,TRBJ2-2,CASSLYRGQGELFF
TRBV27,TRBJ2-7,CASALAAVYEQYF
TRBV7-2,TRBJ2-1,CASSLKGYSGGPYNEQFF
TRBV7-2,TRBJ2-3,CASSSRVGTDTQYF
TRBV27,TRBJ1-1,CASSLLTGTTEAFF
TRBV7-6,TRBJ2-2,CASRGQGSNTGELFF
TRBV7-3,TRBJ2-7,CASSLQAGQLPYEQYF
TRBV7-2,TRBJ2-7,CASSLAEAGGREQYF
TRBV7-9,TRBJ1-5,CASSTQNQPQHF
TRBV11-2,TRBJ2-1,CASRPLAASYNEQFF
TRBV19,TRBJ2-2,CASRDNDNTGELFF
TRBV6-1,TRBJ2-3,CASSDTSGGSDTQYF
TRBV9,TRBJ1-1,CASSVVEDFEAFF